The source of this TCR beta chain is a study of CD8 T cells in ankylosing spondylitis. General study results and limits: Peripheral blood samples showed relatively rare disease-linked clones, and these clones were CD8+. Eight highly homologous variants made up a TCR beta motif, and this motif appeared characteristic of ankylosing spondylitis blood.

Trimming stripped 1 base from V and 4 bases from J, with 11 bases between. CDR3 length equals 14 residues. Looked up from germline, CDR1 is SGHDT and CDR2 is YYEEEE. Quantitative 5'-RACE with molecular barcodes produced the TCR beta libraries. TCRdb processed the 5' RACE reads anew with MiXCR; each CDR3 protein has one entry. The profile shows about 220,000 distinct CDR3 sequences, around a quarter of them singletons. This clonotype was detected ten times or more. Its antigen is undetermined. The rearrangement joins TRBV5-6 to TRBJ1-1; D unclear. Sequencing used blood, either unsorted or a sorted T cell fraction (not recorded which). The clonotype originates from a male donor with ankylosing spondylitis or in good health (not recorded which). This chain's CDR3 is CASSLRTLGTEAFF. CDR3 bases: TGTGCCAGCAGCTTGAGGACCCTCGGCACTGAAGCTTTCTTT. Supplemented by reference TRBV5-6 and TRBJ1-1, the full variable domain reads DAGVTQSPTHLIKTRGQQVTLRCSPKSGHDTVSWYQQALGQGPQFIFQYYEEEERQRGNFPDRFSGHQFPNYSSELNVNALLLGDSALYLCASSLRTLGTEAFFGQGTRLTVV.